What follows is one TCR beta chain and its context. Its antigen remains unidentified. The data stem from a study of response to subunit inactivated influenza vaccine. Each CDR3 protein is one row after TCRdb ran MiXCR on the RT-PCR reads. The sample has roughly 760,000 distinct CDR3 sequences, 21% seen once. Study-level points and caveats: Authors suggested each seasonal influenza vaccination recruits few new T cells.

The CDR3 contains 13 residues. Germline V gene sequence: CDR1 SQVTM, CDR2 ANQGSEA. Deletions cut 6 bases from V and 7 bases from J, with 13 bases between. This chain links TRBV29-1 with TRBJ1-6; D is unclear. This sequence originates from a man in his fifties who received an inactivated influenza vaccine. The sample in question was PBMCs from blood, obtained 5 days after vaccination. CDR3 sequence reads: CSVQVGENSPLHF. CDR3 sequence (DNA): TGCAGCGTCCAAGTCGGGGAAAATTCACCCCTCCACTTT.